A selection of T cell receptor beta chains follows, all from one sample in a study of blood T cell repertoires in COVID-19. Data came from immunoSEQ multiplex PCR; TCRdb stores just in-frame clones and leaves some out. Of about 71,000 clones in the sample, approximately 90% are singletons; the top ten hold just over 5%. Sample: peripheral blood. The receptors shown here come from a woman younger than 35 with acute or convalescent COVID-19. The CDR3 runs from the conserved cysteine through the conserved F or W. Fields, in order: V gene, D gene, J gene, clone size, CDR3 protein, CDR3 DNA. The D gene is left open where the match is weak. Clone size, where shown, is once, few, many, or a class for clones that have expanded.

v_call: TRBV4-3; d_call: NA; j_call: TRBJ2-3; clone_size: NA; cdr3_aa: CASSQDALASTDTQYF; cdr3_nt: TGCGCCAGCAGCCAAGACGCCCTGGCTAGCACAGATACGCAGTATTTT
v_call: TRBV27; d_call: NA; j_call: TRBJ2-3; clone_size: NA; cdr3_aa: CASSLFGGSTDTQYF; cdr3_nt: TGTGCCAGCAGTTTATTCGGGGGAAGCACAGATACGCAGTATTTT
v_call: TRBV12-3/TRBV12-4; d_call: NA; j_call: TRBJ1-2; clone_size: NA; cdr3_aa: CASSSDSHGYTF; cdr3_nt: TGTGCCAGCAGTTCGGACAGCCATGGCTACACCTTC
v_call: TRBV9; d_call: TRBD2; j_call: TRBJ2-1; clone_size: NA; cdr3_aa: CASSVRTSGSGDEQFF; cdr3_nt: TGTGCCAGCAGCGTCCGGACTAGCGGGAGTGGGGATGAGCAGTTCTTC
v_call: TRBV7-9; d_call: TRBD1; j_call: TRBJ1-1; clone_size: NA; cdr3_aa: CASSSQGAEAFF; cdr3_nt: TGTGCCAGCAGCTCCCAGGGGGCGGAAGCTTTCTTT
v_call: TRBV4-1; d_call: NA; j_call: TRBJ2-2; clone_size: NA; cdr3_aa: CASSQLNGELFF; cdr3_nt: TGCGCCAGCAGCCAACTTAACGGGGAGCTGTTTTTT
v_call: TRBV28; d_call: TRBD2; j_call: TRBJ2-1; clone_size: NA; cdr3_aa: CASSSTSGGFYNEQFF; cdr3_nt: TGTGCCAGCAGTTCCACTAGCGGGGGATTCTACAATGAGCAGTTCTTC
v_call: TRBV28; d_call: TRBD1; j_call: TRBJ1-2; clone_size: NA; cdr3_aa: CASSYGDRANYGYTF; cdr3_nt: TGTGCCAGCAGTTATGGGGACAGGGCTAACTATGGCTACACCTTC
v_call: TRBV15; d_call: NA; j_call: TRBJ1-5; clone_size: NA; cdr3_aa: CATSRSLTGGNQPQHF; cdr3_nt: TGTGCCACCAGCAGATCCCTGACGGGGGGGAATCAGCCCCAGCATTTT
v_call: TRBV6-2/TRBV6-3; d_call: NA; j_call: TRBJ1-4; clone_size: NA; cdr3_aa: CASSYSPGGLGGEKLFF; cdr3_nt: TGTGCCAGCAGTTACTCGCCGGGAGGCCTTGGAGGTGAAAAACTGTTTTTT
v_call: TRBV5-3; d_call: TRBD2; j_call: TRBJ2-7; clone_size: once; cdr3_aa: CARSSGLPPSFRLNEQYF; cdr3_nt: TGTGCCAGAAGCTCGGGACTACCGCCATCTTTTCGTCTCAACGAGCAGTACTTC
v_call: TRBV12-3/TRBV12-4; d_call: NA; j_call: TRBJ2-7; clone_size: once; cdr3_aa: CASSLTVHYEQYF; cdr3_nt: TGTGCCAGCAGTTTGACTGTGCACTACGAGCAGTACTTC
v_call: TRBV4-1; d_call: NA; j_call: TRBJ1-4; clone_size: NA; cdr3_aa: CASSQSGQSNEKLFF; cdr3_nt: TGCGCCAGCAGCCAATCAGGACAGTCTAATGAAAAACTGTTTTTT
v_call: TRBV14; d_call: TRBD2; j_call: TRBJ2-3; clone_size: NA; cdr3_aa: CASSQEAGGRSDTQYF; cdr3_nt: TGTGCCAGCAGCCAGGAAGCGGGAGGCCGCTCTGATACGCAGTATTTT
v_call: TRBV15; d_call: TRBD1; j_call: TRBJ1-6; clone_size: NA; cdr3_aa: CATSRDGQGSPLHF; cdr3_nt: TGTGCCACCAGCAGGGATGGACAGGGATCACCCCTCCACTTT
v_call: TRBV7-2; d_call: NA; j_call: TRBJ2-3; clone_size: few; cdr3_aa: CASSLGVGAFTDTQYF; cdr3_nt: TGTGCCAGCAGCTTAGGGGTGGGGGCCTTCACAGATACGCAGTATTTT
v_call: TRBV3-1/TRBV3-2; d_call: NA; j_call: TRBJ2-2; clone_size: NA; cdr3_aa: CASSQYLAVNTGELFF; cdr3_nt: TGTGCCAGCAGCCAATACCTAGCCGTGAACACCGGGGAGCTGTTTTTT
v_call: TRBV20-1; d_call: TRBD1; j_call: TRBJ1-1; clone_size: NA; cdr3_aa: CSAADRGEAFF; cdr3_nt: TGCAGTGCTGCCGACAGGGGTGAAGCTTTCTTT
v_call: TRBV24-1; d_call: NA; j_call: TRBJ2-3; clone_size: NA; cdr3_aa: CATSAGADTQYF; cdr3_nt: TGTGCCACCAGTGCGGGGGCAGATACGCAGTATTTT
v_call: TRBV21-1; d_call: NA; j_call: TRBJ1-4; clone_size: once; cdr3_aa: CASSKLMEENEKLFF; cdr3_nt: TGTGCCAGCAGCAAACTTATGGAGGAAAATGAAAAACTGTTTTTT
v_call: TRBV5-1; d_call: NA; j_call: TRBJ1-2; clone_size: NA; cdr3_aa: CASSFEGGGYTF; cdr3_nt: TGCGCCAGCAGCTTCGAGGGCGGAGGCTACACCTTC
v_call: TRBV27; d_call: NA; j_call: TRBJ1-1; clone_size: NA; cdr3_aa: CASSLGLMNTEAFF; cdr3_nt: TGTGCCAGCAGTCTCGGACTGATGAACACTGAAGCTTTCTTT
v_call: TRBV10-3; d_call: NA; j_call: TRBJ1-6; clone_size: NA; cdr3_aa: CAISGWAKNSPLHF; cdr3_nt: TGTGCCATCAGTGGATGGGCGAAAAATTCACCCCTCCACTTT
v_call: TRBV2; d_call: TRBD1; j_call: TRBJ1-6; clone_size: NA; cdr3_aa: CASSPLRGQVSPLHF; cdr3_nt: TGTGCCAGCAGCCCTCTTCGGGGACAGGTATCACCCCTCCACTTT
v_call: TRBV13; d_call: TRBD1; j_call: TRBJ2-3; clone_size: NA; cdr3_aa: CASSRYQGADTQYF; cdr3_nt: TGTGCCAGCAGCCGCTACCAGGGGGCAGATACGCAGTATTTT
v_call: TRBV15; d_call: NA; j_call: TRBJ1-4; clone_size: NA; cdr3_aa: CATSGSRTFNEKLFF; cdr3_nt: TGTGCCACCAGCGGCTCAAGGACTTTTAATGAAAAACTGTTTTTT
v_call: TRBV6-5; d_call: TRBD2; j_call: TRBJ2-1; clone_size: NA; cdr3_aa: CASSLTSGTYNEQFF; cdr3_nt: TGTGCCAGCAGCCTGACTAGCGGGACATACAATGAGCAGTTCTTC
v_call: TRBV11-2; d_call: TRBD2; j_call: TRBJ2-3; clone_size: once; cdr3_aa: CASRPGLAVPSSTDTQYF; cdr3_nt: TGTGCCAGCAGACCGGGACTAGCGGTCCCCTCTAGCACAGATACGCAGTATTTT
v_call: TRBV2; d_call: NA; j_call: TRBJ2-2; clone_size: NA; cdr3_aa: CASSALANTGELFF; cdr3_nt: TGTGCCAGCAGTGCTTTAGCAAACACCGGGGAGCTGTTTTTT
v_call: TRBV21-1; d_call: NA; j_call: TRBJ1-5; clone_size: NA; cdr3_aa: CASSKVGQGSNQPQHF; cdr3_nt: NA
v_call: TRBV5-4; d_call: NA; j_call: TRBJ2-7; clone_size: NA; cdr3_aa: CASSLDTMGGEQYF; cdr3_nt: TGTGCCAGCAGCTTGGACACGATGGGGGGCGAGCAGTACTTC
v_call: TRBV27; d_call: TRBD1; j_call: TRBJ2-3; clone_size: NA; cdr3_aa: CASSHTGQGGTDTQYF; cdr3_nt: TGTGCCAGCAGTCACACGGGACAGGGGGGGACAGATACGCAGTATTTT
v_call: TRBV5-4; d_call: TRBD1; j_call: TRBJ2-7; clone_size: NA; cdr3_aa: CASSLGTGPKYF; cdr3_nt: TGTGCCAGCAGCTTGGGGACAGGACCGAAGTACTTC
v_call: TRBV19; d_call: NA; j_call: TRBJ2-7; clone_size: NA; cdr3_aa: CASSIQASAYEQYF; cdr3_nt: TGTGCCAGTAGTATTCAGGCGTCTGCCTACGAGCAGTACTTC
v_call: TRBV5-6; d_call: TRBD1; j_call: TRBJ1-2; clone_size: NA; cdr3_aa: CASSPISRQGANYGYTF; cdr3_nt: TGTGCCAGCAGCCCTATCTCCCGACAGGGGGCGAACTATGGCTACACCTTC
v_call: TRBV29-1; d_call: TRBD1; j_call: TRBJ1-1; clone_size: NA; cdr3_aa: CSVFDRVGTEAFF; cdr3_nt: TGCAGCGTTTTTGACAGGGTGGGCACTGAAGCTTTCTTT
v_call: TRBV7-9; d_call: NA; j_call: TRBJ1-4; clone_size: NA; cdr3_aa: CASSLGQGNEKLFF; cdr3_nt: TGTGCCAGCAGCTTAGGTCAGGGTAATGAAAAACTGTTTTTT
v_call: TRBV2; d_call: TRBD1; j_call: TRBJ1-2; clone_size: NA; cdr3_aa: CASREDRDIYGYTF; cdr3_nt: TGTGCCAGCAGGGAAGACAGGGACATCTATGGCTACACCTTC
v_call: TRBV4-1; d_call: TRBD2; j_call: TRBJ2-3; clone_size: few; cdr3_aa: CASSQPTSGRHTDTQYF; cdr3_nt: TGCGCCAGCAGCCAACCTACTAGCGGGAGGCACACAGATACGCAGTATTTT
v_call: TRBV6-6; d_call: NA; j_call: TRBJ2-3; clone_size: NA; cdr3_aa: CASSYNRRSADTQYF; cdr3_nt: TGTGCCAGCAGTTACAATAGGAGGTCAGCAGATACGCAGTATTTT
v_call: TRBV18; d_call: NA; j_call: TRBJ1-1; clone_size: NA; cdr3_aa: CASSEYPTNREGGSEAFF; cdr3_nt: TGTGCCAGCTCCGAATACCCCACCAACCGAGAGGGAGGCTCTGAAGCTTTCTTT
v_call: TRBV12-3/TRBV12-4; d_call: NA; j_call: TRBJ1-2; clone_size: NA; cdr3_aa: CASSLGTARNTF; cdr3_nt: TGTGCCAGCAGTTTAGGGACAGCTAGGAACACCTTC